The 21 T cell receptor beta chains reported below all come from one sample, sequenced in a study of blood T cells in healthy people across ages. The second PCR ran about 6 to 12 cycles with a sample-barcoded 5' primer and J-beta primers. TCRdb reprocessed the 5' RACE reads with MiXCR, giving one entry per CDR3 protein. The data contain about 1 million distinct CDR3 sequences, roughly a quarter of them seen just once; the ten biggest clones take up about 0.8%. The data also belong to a second study, concerning T cells of mothers and their children.

The specimen sequenced was blood. These receptor sequences come from a girl aged 2 to 10 in good health.

As for this clonotype: A read error is likely, as this CDR3 ends without the conserved phenylalanine or tryptophan. This chain uses TRBV4-3 with TRBJ1-6; 7 bases align to TRBD1. With 1 base clipped from V and 8 bases from J, the junction kept 8 bases outside the gene matches. Germline V gene sequence: CDR1 LGHNA, CDR2 YSLEER. The CDR3 is made up of 16 amino acids. CDR3 coding DNA: TGCGCCAGCAGCCAAGTATGGGATCAGGGGGATTCACCCCTCCACCTT. It specifies CASSQVWDQGDSPLHL.

The chain carries TRBV29-1 and TRBJ2-5, with D uncertain. Germline CDR1 reads SQVTM; CDR2 reads ANQGSEA. The V end was cut by 3 bases, the J end by 0 bases, with 11 bases between. The CDR3 covers 14 residues. CDR3 sequence reads: CSVDGGRNQETQYF. The CDR3 coding sequence is TGCAGCGTTGATGGCGGTCGTAACCAAGAGACCCAGTACTTC.

This CDR3 reads CASSLEGSEENEQFF. The DNA for the CDR3 is TGTGCCAGCAGTTTAGAAGGCAGCGAAGAGAATGAGCAGTTCTTC. The V call is TRBV12-3 or TRBV12-4, the J call TRBJ2-1, with no clear D. The V and J ends lost 1 base and 7 bases respectively, with 14 bases between them. The CDR3 is 15 residues long.

This rearrangement joins TRBV7-9 to TRBJ2-7; 9 positions agree with TRBD2. With V trimmed by 5 bases and J by 0 bases, 5 bases remained unmatched. Germline V lookup: CDR1 SEHNR, CDR2 FQNEAQ (reference sequence). This CDR3 spans 15 amino acids. The CDR3 DNA is TGTGCCAGCAGCGCCAGCGGGAGGAGCTCCTACGAGCAGTACTTC. Amino acids: CASSASGRSSYEQYF. The full variable domain, completed using reference TRBV7-9 and TRBJ2-7, is DTGVSQNPRHKITKRGQNVTFRCDPISEHNRLYWYRQTLGQGPEFLTYFQNEAQLEKSRLLSDRFSAERPKGSFSTLEIQRTEQGDSAMYLCASSASGRSSYEQYFGPGTRLTVT.

The V and J genes are TRBV13 and TRBJ2-5; the match to TRBD2 covers 7 bases. The J call may be faulty, since TRBJ2-1 better matches the DNA end. Germline V gene lookup returns CDR1 PRHDT and CDR2 FYEKMQ (reference sequence). This CDR3 is 14 amino acids long. DNA for the CDR3: TGTGCCAGCAGCCCCCAAGGACTAGTCGGGGAGCAGTTCTTC. Its translation: CASSPQGLVGEQFF.

The V and J genes are TRBV6-6 and TRBJ2-5, with 8 bases lining up with TRBD2. The J call may not be correct, given that the DNA end is closer to TRBJ2-1. CDR3 size: 15 residues. Germline V gene sequence: CDR1 MNHNY, CDR2 SVGAGI (reference sequence). The DNA for the CDR3 is TGTGCCAGCATGGCCAGCGGGAGAAGTATCAATGAGCAGTTCTTC. Its protein product is CASMASGRSINEQFF.

In its sample, this clonotype was seen a few times. The DNA for the CDR3 is TGTGCCAGCAGTCCGGAAGGGACAAAATATAATCAGCCCCAGCATTTT. Translating it yields CASSPEGTKYNQPQHF. The J gene is TRBJ1-5, the V gene TRBV6-1; the D gene is possibly TRBD1 (6 bases). The CDR3 runs 16 residues. Germline CDR1 reads MNHNS; CDR2 reads SASEGT. Trimming pared 5 bases from V and 4 bases from J, leaving 18 bases between.

Ten or more counts support this clonotype. The chain employs TRBV7-9 and TRBJ1-2, with a possible D match to TRBD1 (5 bases). CDR1 is SEHNR and CDR2 is FQNEAQ in the germline V gene (reference sequence). This CDR3 region has 14 residues. Trimming cost V 3 bases and J 7 bases, with 15 bases left between them. The CDR3 DNA follows: TGTGCCAGCAGCTTTTTTCGAGGGACGGCTGGCTACACCTTC. Protein: CASSFFRGTAGYTF.

This rearrangement joins TRBV7-9 to TRBJ1-1, with D unresolved. V lost 5 bases and J lost 1, with 14 bases in between. Germline V gene sequence: CDR1 SEHNR, CDR2 FQNEAQ (reference sequence). The CDR3 consists of 15 residues. The CDR3 DNA is TGTGCCAGCAGCCCCAGGAGGGTCGGGAACACTGAAGCTTTCTTT. Translation: CASSPRRVGNTEAFF.

The V gene is TRBV7-2, the J gene TRBJ1-1, with 9 positions matching TRBD1. Looked up from germline, CDR1 is SGHTA and CDR2 is FQGNSA. The CDR3 spans 15 residues. V shed 1 base and J 5 bases; nucleotides not matched to a gene: 5. The CDR3 spells CASSLVVGQGTEAFF. The CDR3 nucleotides are TGTGCCAGCAGCTTAGTCGTGGGACAGGGTACTGAAGCTTTCTTT.

The rearrangement joins TRBV15 to TRBJ2-1; no reliable D call. The CDR3 has 11 amino acids. Germline CDR1 is LNHNV and CDR2 is YYDKDF (reference sequence). Trimming pared 5 bases from V and 10 bases from J, leaving 9 bases between. The CDR3 is CATSRRWEQFF. In nucleotides, the CDR3 is TGTGCCACCAGCCGTAGGTGGGAGCAGTTCTTC.

J is TRBJ2-5 and V is TRBV20-1; 8 bases align to TRBD2. The J call is doubtful: the DNA matches TRBJ2-1 better. The V gene's germline CDR1 is DFQATT and CDR2 SNEGSKA (reference sequence). CDR3 size: 16 residues. CDR3 sequence: CSATGLWERELNEQFF. Here the CDR3 DNA reads TGCAGTGCTACCGGACTCTGGGAGCGGGAGTTAAATGAGCAGTTCTTC.

This clonotype was counted between two and nine times. This chain uses TRBV7-2 with TRBJ2-1; 8 bases fit TRBD2. Germline-derived CDR1 and CDR2 are SGHTA and FQGNSA. This CDR3 is built from 15 residues. After removal of 11 bases from V and 0 bases from J, the junction contained 9 bases not matched to a gene. This CDR3 is CASKSGSLSYNEQFF. As DNA, the CDR3 is TGTGCCTCCAAGAGCGGGAGTCTCTCCTACAATGAGCAGTTCTTC. The full variable domain, rest sourced from reference TRBV7-2 and TRBJ2-1, is GAGVSQSPSNKVTEKGKDVELRCDPISGHTALYWYRQSLGQGLEFLIYFQGNSAPDKSGLPSDRFSAERTGGSVSTLTIQRTQQEDSAVYLCASKSGSLSYNEQFFGPGTRLTVL.

The chain joins TRBV7-2 to TRBJ1-1; weak D call: TRBD1 (5 bases). In germline, CDR1 is SGHTA, CDR2 FQGNSA. V was cut by 4 bases and J by 7 bases, with 13 bases left in between. The length of the CDR3 is 13 residues. The CDR3 region is CASSSPWGNEAFF. CDR3 DNA: TGTGCCAGCAGCTCTCCGTGGGGGAATGAAGCTTTCTTT.

This clonotype was counted a single time. The V gene is TRBV7-9, the J gene TRBJ2-1; TRBD1 is a possible D gene (6 bases). Germline V gives CDR1 SEHNR, CDR2 FQNEAQ (reference sequence). The CDR3 runs to 14 residues. V shed 1 base and J shed 7 bases, with 11 bases lying between them. The CDR3 spells CASSLELGANEQFF. The DNA of the CDR3 is TGTGCCAGCAGCTTAGAGCTGGGGGCTAATGAGCAGTTCTTC.

This sequence joins TRBV10-3 and TRBJ2-3; D perhaps matches TRBD2 (6 bases). There are 14 residues in the CDR3. The V end was cut by 2 bases, the J end by 5 bases, with 11 bases between. CDR1 is ENHRY, CDR2 SYGVKD, per germline. This CDR3 is CAISEGGGVDTQYF. CDR3 in DNA: TGTGCCATCAGTGAGGGAGGCGGGGTAGATACGCAGTATTTT.

The V and J genes are TRBV6-5 and TRBJ1-3, with TRBD1 matching over 8 bases. The CDR3 runs to 16 residues. J gave up 8 bases and V 5 bases, and 14 bases lay outside the gene matches. Germline V gene lookup returns CDR1 MNHEY and CDR2 SVGAGI. The CDR3 DNA follows: TGTGCCAGCAGTCGACAGGGGAGAAATACGGTGGACACCATATATTTT. Its protein is CASSRQGRNTVDTIYF.

Only a few counts were recorded for this clonotype. This sequence joins TRBV5-1 and TRBJ2-1; D perhaps matches TRBD1 (5 bases). CDR1 SGHRS and CDR2 YFSETQ come from the germline V gene. This CDR3 comprises 14 residues. Trimming cost V 1 base and J 5 bases, with 10 bases left between them. The CDR3 coding sequence is TGCGCCAGCAGCTTGCTTCGACAGAACAATGAGCAGTTCTTC. Translation: CASSLLRQNNEQFF.

This clonotype was seen a few times. CDR3 sequence reads: CASSATGFSGNTIYF. CDR3 DNA sequence: TGTGCCAGCAGCGCAACAGGGTTCTCTGGAAACACCATATATTTT. The V gene is TRBV7-2, the J gene TRBJ1-3; possible D gene TRBD1, 6 bases. In germline, CDR1 is SGHTA, CDR2 FQGNSA. Trimming removed 5 bases from V and 0 bases from J, with 11 bases in between. This CDR3 region has 15 residues. The whole variable domain, remainder taken from reference TRBV7-2 and TRBJ1-3, is GAGVSQSPSNKVTEKGKDVELRCDPISGHTALYWYRQSLGQGLEFLIYFQGNSAPDKSGLPSDRFSAERTGGSVSTLTIQRTQQEDSAVYLCASSATGFSGNTIYFGEGSWLTVV.

Regarding this clonotype: The junction differs from germline at one of its ends, possibly a read error. The chain carries TRBV5-6 and TRBJ2-7, with TRBD2 as a possible D gene (5 bases). Germline V gene sequence: CDR1 SGHDT, CDR2 YYEEEE. The CDR3 is 12 amino acids. The CDR3 DNA follows: TGTGCCAGCAGCTTGGCCAGCGGTCAGCCTTCCTTC. It yields the protein CASSLASGQPSF.

This clonotype appeared a few times. The rearrangement uses TRBV7-3 and TRBJ2-5; 7 nucleotides align to TRBD1. V shed 5 bases, J shed 4 bases, and the junction held 4 bases outside the gene matches. There are 13 residues in the CDR3. CDR1 SGHTA and CDR2 FQGTGA come from the germline V gene. The DNA of the CDR3 is TGTGCCAGCAGCAGAAGACAGGGAGAGACCCAGTACTTC. Translated, it gives CASSRRQGETQYF. Combining the CDR3 with reference TRBV7-3 and TRBJ2-5 gives the whole variable domain GAGVSQTPSNKVTEKGKYVELRCDPISGHTALYWYRQSLGQGPEFLIYFQGTGAADDSGLPNDRFFAVRPEGSVSTLKIQRTERGDSAVYLCASSRRQGETQYFGPGTRLLVL.